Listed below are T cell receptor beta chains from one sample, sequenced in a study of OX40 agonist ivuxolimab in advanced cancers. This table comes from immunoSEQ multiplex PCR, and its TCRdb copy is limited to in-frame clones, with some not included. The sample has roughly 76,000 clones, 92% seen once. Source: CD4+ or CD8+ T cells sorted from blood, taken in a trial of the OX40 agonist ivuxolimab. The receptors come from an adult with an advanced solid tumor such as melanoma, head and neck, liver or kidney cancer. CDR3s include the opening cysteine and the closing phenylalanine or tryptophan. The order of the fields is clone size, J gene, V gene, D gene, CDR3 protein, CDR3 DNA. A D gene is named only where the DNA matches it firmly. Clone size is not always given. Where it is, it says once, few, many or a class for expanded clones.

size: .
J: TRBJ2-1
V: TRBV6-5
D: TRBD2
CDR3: CASSSAGGYNEQFF
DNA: TGTGCCAGCAGTTCCGCGGGAGGGTACAATGAGCAGTTCTTC

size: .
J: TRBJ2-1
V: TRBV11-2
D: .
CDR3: CASSFREGSYNEQFF
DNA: TGTGCCAGCAGCTTTAGAGAAGGCTCCTACAATGAGCAGTTCTTC

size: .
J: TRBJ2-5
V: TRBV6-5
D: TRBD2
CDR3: CASSVLARTQETQYF
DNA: TGTGCCAGCAGTGTACTAGCGAGGACTCAAGAGACCCAGTACTTC

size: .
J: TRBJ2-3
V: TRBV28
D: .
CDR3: CASSFFGAGTDTQYF
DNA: TGTGCCAGCAGTTTTTTTGGGGCTGGCACAGATACGCAGTATTTT

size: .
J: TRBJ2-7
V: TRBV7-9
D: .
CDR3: CASSPPAGWGYEQYF
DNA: TGTGCCAGCAGCCCCCCCGCAGGGTGGGGGTACGAGCAGTACTTC

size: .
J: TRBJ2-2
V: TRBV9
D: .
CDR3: CASSEDHSSTGELFF
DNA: TGTGCCAGCAGCGAGGACCACTCGAGCACCGGGGAGCTGTTTTTT

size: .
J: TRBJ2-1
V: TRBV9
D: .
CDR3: CASSVGTPNEQFF
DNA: TGTGCCAGCAGCGTGGGGACCCCCAATGAGCAGTTCTTC

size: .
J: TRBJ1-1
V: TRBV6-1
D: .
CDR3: CASSAPPTEAFF
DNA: TGTGCCAGCAGTGCCCCCCCCACTGAAGCTTTCTTT

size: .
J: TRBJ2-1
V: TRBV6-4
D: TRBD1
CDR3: CASSQGDLKYNEQFF
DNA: TGTGCCAGCAGTCAGGGGGATCTTAAATACAATGAGCAGTTCTTC

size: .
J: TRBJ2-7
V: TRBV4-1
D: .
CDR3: CASRDLGEQYF
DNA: TGCGCCAGCAGAGACTTGGGGGAGCAGTACTTC

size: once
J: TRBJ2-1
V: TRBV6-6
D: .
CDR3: CASLRDSNEQFF
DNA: TGTGCCAGCCTAAGGGACTCCAATGAGCAGTTCTTC

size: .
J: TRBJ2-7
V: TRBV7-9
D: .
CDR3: CASSLTSSYEQYF
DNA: TGTGCCAGCAGCTTGACTAGCTCCTACGAGCAGTACTTC

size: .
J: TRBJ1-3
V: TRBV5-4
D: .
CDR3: CASSPTQGISGNTIYF
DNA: TGTGCCAGCAGCCCGACACAGGGAATTTCTGGAAACACCATATATTTT

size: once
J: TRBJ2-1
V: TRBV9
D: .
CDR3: CASSVDRDPYNEQFF
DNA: TGTGCCAGCAGCGTAGACCGGGACCCTTACAATGAGCAGTTCTTC

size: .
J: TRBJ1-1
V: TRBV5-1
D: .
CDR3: CASSLEILHADTEAFF
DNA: TGCGCCAGCAGCTTGGAAATACTGCACGCGGACACTGAAGCTTTCTTT

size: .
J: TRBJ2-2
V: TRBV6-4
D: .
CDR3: CASSDSTNTGELFF
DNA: TGTGCCAGCAGTGACTCTACGAACACCGGGGAGCTGTTTTTT

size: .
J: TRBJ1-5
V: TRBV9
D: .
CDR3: CASSVGVGGSNQPQHF
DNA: TGTGCCAGCAGCGTAGGAGTAGGGGGGAGCAATCAGCCCCAGCATTTT

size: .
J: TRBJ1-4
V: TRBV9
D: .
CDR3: CASSVEAGTNEKLFF
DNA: TGTGCCAGCAGCGTAGAGGCAGGGACTAATGAAAAACTGTTTTTT

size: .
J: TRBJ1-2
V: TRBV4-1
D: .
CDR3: CASSQDLIANYGYTF
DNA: TGCGCCAGCAGCCAAGATTTGATAGCCAACTATGGCTACACCTTC

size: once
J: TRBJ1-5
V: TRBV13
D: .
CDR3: CASSTRDTRGQPQHF
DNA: TGTGCCAGCAGCACCCGGGATACGAGGGGTCAGCCCCAGCATTTT

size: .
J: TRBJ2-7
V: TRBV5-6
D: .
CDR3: CASSLTGYTYEQYF
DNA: TGTGCCAGCAGCTTGACGGGTTACACCTACGAGCAGTACTTC

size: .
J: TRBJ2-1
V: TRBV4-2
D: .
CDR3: CASSQHSYNEQFF
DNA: TGTGCCAGCAGCCAACACAGCTACAATGAGCAGTTCTTC

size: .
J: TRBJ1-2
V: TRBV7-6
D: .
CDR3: CASSPVVYGSNYGYTF
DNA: TGTGCCAGCAGCCCAGTGGTCTACGGGAGTAACTATGGCTACACCTTC

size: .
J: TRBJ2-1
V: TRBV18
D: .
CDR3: CASSPGGNEQFF
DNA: TGTGCCAGCTCACCGGGTGGGAACGAGCAGTTCTTC

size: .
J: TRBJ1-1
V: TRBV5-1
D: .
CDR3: CASSLAGGGGAFF
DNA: TGCGCCAGCAGCTTGGCCGGTGGGGGAGGAGCTTTCTTT

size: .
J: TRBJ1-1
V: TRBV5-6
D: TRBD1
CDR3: CASSLGDSMNTEAFF
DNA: TGTGCCAGCAGCTTGGGGGACAGCATGAACACTGAAGCTTTCTTT

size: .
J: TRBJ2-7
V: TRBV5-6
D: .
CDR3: CASSLGSGAYIEQYF
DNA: TGTGCCAGCAGCTTGGGATCTGGGGCCTACATCGAGCAGTACTTC

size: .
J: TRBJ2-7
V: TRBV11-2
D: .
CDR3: CASSPPLMTKQYF
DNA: TGTGCCAGCAGCCCCCCCCTAATGACCAAGCAGTACTTC

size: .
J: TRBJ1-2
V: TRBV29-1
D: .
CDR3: CSVPLGGGEGYTF
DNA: TGCAGCGTCCCTCTAGGGGGGGGTGAGGGCTACACCTTC